This TCR beta chain is drawn from a study of T cells in Graves' hyperthyroidism and ophthalmopathy. The sample holds a few counts of this clonotype. V was trimmed by 4 bases and J by 4 bases, leaving 10 bases between them. The V gene's germline CDR1 is SQVTM and CDR2 ANQGSEA. CDR3 length: 12 amino acids. Using RNA transcripts as the source, TCR beta CDR3 regions were amplified. Carried out on the TCR CDR3, a first-round RT-PCR used the HTBI primer set. TCRdb fed the multiplex PCR reads into MiXCR, producing one record per CDR3 protein. The repertoire holds 400,000 to 500,000 distinct CDR3 sequences, roughly 13% seen once, with 5.3% in the top ten.

The TCR was taken from a young woman with Graves' hyperthyroidism. The source material was blood. The chain combines TRBV29-1 with TRBJ2-5, with D maybe TRBD1 (6 bases). For the CDR3, the DNA is TGCAGCGTTGGACAGGCTTCAGAGACCCAGTACTTC. Translation: CSVGQASETQYF.